Below are 14 T cell receptor beta chains sequenced from a single sample in a study of control samples from healthy donors and cancer patients (dated by TCRdb to 2020 to 2022). Library preparation was by the immunoSEQ multiplex PCR assay. Entries here come from immuneACCESS through TCRdb and include only in-frame sequences with V and J called. Some clones fail to appear in such tables; in the studies checked, an unresolved V gene covers under half of the shortfall, and the cause of the remainder is unknown. The table for this sample shows 150,000 to 200,000 clones. Of the sample, 2.2% falls within the top ten clones. Sample: blood. These receptors all stem from a woman aged 30 to 39 in good health.

The CDR3 DNA is TGTGCCAGCACCCCCCGAGGCAATCAGCCCCAGCATTTT. This codes for CASTPRGNQPQHF. This rearrangement joins TRBV2 to TRBJ1-5; no clear D gene. Germline loops: CDR1 SNHLY, CDR2 FYNNEI. Trimming cost V 7 bases and J 2 bases, with 9 bases left between them. The CDR3 runs to 13 residues. Using reference TRBV2 and TRBJ1-5 for the parts outside the CDR3, the full variable domain is EPEVTQTPSHQVTQMGQEVILRCVPISNHLYFYWYRQILGQKVEFLVSFYNNEISEKSEIFDDQFSVERPDGSNFTLKIRSTKLEDSAMYFCASTPRGNQPQHFGDGTRLSIL.

The chain carries TRBV10-2 and TRBJ2-7; 9 bases are shared with TRBD2. After removal of 8 bases from V and 6 bases from J, the junction contained 11 bases not matched to a gene. Germline CDR1 is WSHSY and CDR2 is SAAADI. This CDR3 is built from 14 residues. The CDR3 nucleotides read TGCGCCAGCGCGGCCGGGACTAGCTTTTCCGAGCAGTACTTC. It specifies CASAAGTSFSEQYF.

This chain links TRBV7-9 with TRBJ1-2; no clear D gene. Germline CDR1 and CDR2: SEHNR and FQNEAQ (reference sequence). V was pared by 1 base and J by 9 bases, with 9 bases between. The CDR3 is made up of 12 amino acids. The CDR3 loop reads CASSLVTLSYTF. The CDR3 nucleotides are TGTGCCAGCAGCTTAGTTACATTGAGCTACACCTTC. The full variable domain, completed using reference TRBV7-9 and TRBJ1-2, is DTGVSQNPRHKITKRGQNVTFRCDPISEHNRLYWYRQTLGQGPEFLTYFQNEAQLEKSRLLSDRFSAERPKGSFSTLEIQRTEQGDSAMYLCASSLVTLSYTFGSGTRLTVV.

The gene calls are TRBV5-5 and TRBJ1-5; tentative D call: TRBD1 (6 bases). This CDR3 contains 13 residues. The germline gives CDR1 SGHKS, CDR2 YYEKEE (reference sequence). The V end was cut by 4 bases, the J end by 7 bases, with 12 bases between. The CDR3 loop is CASSIGGAQPQHF. The DNA of the CDR3 is TGTGCCAGCAGCATCGGGGGGGCCCAGCCCCAGCATTTT. Together with reference TRBV5-5 and TRBJ1-5, the CDR3 gives the full variable domain: DAGVTQSPTHLIKTRGQQVTLRCSPISGHKSVSWYQQVLGQGPQFIFQYYEKEERGRGNFPDRFSARQFPNYSSELNVNALLLGDSALYLCASSIGGAQPQHFGDGTRLSIL.

The CDR3 nucleotides read TGTGCCAGCAGCCTGACAGGGGGCGACGATACTGAAGCTTTCTTT. This codes for CASSLTGGDDTEAFF. This sequence joins TRBV7-9 and TRBJ1-1, with 10 nucleotides matching TRBD1. This CDR3 spans 15 amino acids. CDR1 is SEHNR and CDR2 is FQNEAQ in the germline V gene (reference sequence). Trimming cost V 5 bases and J 5 bases; bases outside gene matches: 8.

This chain joins TRBV5-1 and TRBJ2-7; D not certain. There are 16 residues in the CDR3. V gave up 1 base and J gave up 2 bases, with 16 bases separating them. Germline V lookup: CDR1 SGHRS, CDR2 YFSETQ. CDR3: CASSLPRQGRTYEQYF. The CDR3 DNA sequence: TGCGCCAGCAGCTTGCCGCGACAAGGAAGAACCTACGAGCAGTACTTC.

The chain uses TRBV10-3 and TRBJ2-7; 9 bases fit TRBD1. Germline CDR1 reads ENHRY; CDR2 reads SYGVKD. V was clipped by 6 bases and J by 1 base; unmatched bases: 4. The length of the CDR3 is 14 residues. CDR3 region: CAIRAGTGSYEQYF. The CDR3, as DNA: TGTGCCATCAGGGCCGGGACAGGGTCCTACGAGCAGTACTTC.

The J gene is TRBJ2-5, the V gene TRBV4-2, with 8 bases identical to TRBD2. V lost 0 bases, J lost 5 bases, and 5 bases stayed unmatched. The CDR3 is 15 residues long. Germline loops: CDR1 LGHNA, CDR2 YNFKEQ. CDR3 bases: TGTGCCAGCAGCCAAGACGCGGGGGGCAGTGAGACCCAGTACTTC. It is translated as CASSQDAGGSETQYF.

V is TRBV7-2 and J is TRBJ1-2; 8 bases are a match to TRBD1. V was clipped by 5 bases and J by 8 bases; unmatched bases: 7. Germline V gene data show CDR1 as SGHTA and CDR2 as FQGNSA. The CDR3 is made up of 13 amino acids. The CDR3 coding sequence is TGTGCCAGCAGCCAGGACAGGGTTGACGGCTACACCTTC. As protein: CASSQDRVDGYTF. Full variable domain (outside the CDR3, taken from reference TRBV7-2 and TRBJ1-2): GAGVSQSPSNKVTEKGKDVELRCDPISGHTALYWYRQSLGQGLEFLIYFQGNSAPDKSGLPSDRFSAERTGGSVSTLTIQRTQQEDSAVYLCASSQDRVDGYTFGSGTRLTVV.

The chain recombines TRBV4-1 with TRBJ1-5; 9 bases are a match to TRBD1. This CDR3 contains 16 residues. Germline V lookup: CDR1 MGHRA, CDR2 YSYEKL. Trimming took 1 base from V and 6 from J; bases not matched to a gene: 7. The CDR3 nucleotides read TGCGCCAGCAGCCAAGGGCTAGGACAGGGGAGTCAGCCCCAGCATTTT. Translating gives CASSQGLGQGSQPQHF.

V and J are TRBV19 and TRBJ2-3; D is tentatively TRBD1 or TRBD2 (5 bases each). Per germline, CDR1 LNHDA and CDR2 SQIVND (reference sequence). This CDR3 is 18 amino acids long. Trimming took off 5 bases at V and 2 bases at J, with 23 bases between the two ends. CDR3 DNA: TGTGCCAGTAGTCCCGGGGCAGGAACTCGCCTGATCACAGATACGCAGTATTTT. It encodes CASSPGAGTRLITDTQYF.

V and J are TRBV29-1 and TRBJ1-2; tentative D call: TRBD1 (5 bases). V was shortened by 1 base and J by 4 bases, with 16 bases between the two germline ends. The germline V gene has CDR1 SQVTM and CDR2 ANQGSEA. The CDR3 has 15 residues. CDR3 amino acids: CSVEGGGQTGYGYTF. CDR3 in DNA: TGCAGCGTTGAAGGTGGGGGTCAAACGGGCTATGGCTACACCTTC.

Worth noting for this clone: At one end the junction does not follow the germline gene, possibly because of a read error. The rearrangement uses TRBV6-1 and TRBJ1-1; D is perhaps TRBD1 (5 bases). The CDR3 length is 15 residues. Germline V gene lookup returns CDR1 MNHNS and CDR2 SASEGT. The CDR3 bases are TGTGCCAGCAGCGAAGTACCCGGGACCCTCACTGAAGCTTTCTTT. The encoded protein is CASSEVPGTLTEAFF.

The V and J genes are TRBV18 and TRBJ1-3; D gene uncertain. The CDR3 spans 14 residues. Trimming left V 3 bases short and J 0 bases short, with 6 bases between. Germline V gene data show CDR1 as KGHSH and CDR2 as LQKENI. CDR3 sequence reads: CASSPAASGNTIYF. Here the CDR3 DNA reads TGTGCCAGCTCACCTGCGGCCTCTGGAAACACCATATATTTT.